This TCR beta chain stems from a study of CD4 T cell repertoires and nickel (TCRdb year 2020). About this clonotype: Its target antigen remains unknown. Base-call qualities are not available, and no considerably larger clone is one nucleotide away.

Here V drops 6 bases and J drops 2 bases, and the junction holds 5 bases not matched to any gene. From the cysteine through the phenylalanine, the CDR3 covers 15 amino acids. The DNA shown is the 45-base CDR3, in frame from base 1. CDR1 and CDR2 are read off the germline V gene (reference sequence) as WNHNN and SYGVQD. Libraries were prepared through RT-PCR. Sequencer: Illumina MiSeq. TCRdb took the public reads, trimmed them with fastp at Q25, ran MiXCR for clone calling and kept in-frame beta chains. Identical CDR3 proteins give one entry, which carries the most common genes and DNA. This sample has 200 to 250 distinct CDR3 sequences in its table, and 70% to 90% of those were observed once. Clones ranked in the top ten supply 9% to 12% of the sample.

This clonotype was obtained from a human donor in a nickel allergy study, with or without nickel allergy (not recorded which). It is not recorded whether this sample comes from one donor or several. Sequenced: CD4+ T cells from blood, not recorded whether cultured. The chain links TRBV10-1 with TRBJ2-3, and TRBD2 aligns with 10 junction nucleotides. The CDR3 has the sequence CASSELAGFTDTQYF. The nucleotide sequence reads TGCGCCAGCAGCGAACTAGCGGGGTTCACAGATACGCAGTATTTT.